This TCR beta chain was sequenced during a study of identical twins (dated by TCRdb to 2016 to 2017). At the level of the whole study: The study deep-sequenced TCR alpha and beta repertoires from monozygotic twins, unrelated adults of various ages and cord blood to test whether fetal clonotypes persist. To rule out contamination, replicate twin experiments were performed at different times with different library preparation protocols.

Library preparation was by 5' RACE. The run used an Illumina HiSeq 2000. Template switching introduced a universal primer binding site; the final cDNA contained a unique molecular identifier, enabling accurate counting of TCR cDNA molecules. Specific primers in the conserved constant-segment region were used to synthesize first-strand cDNA for TCR alpha and beta chains. To control for contamination, every cDNA library was double barcoded, receiving both a SMART-Mk sample barcode and Illumina barcodes. TruSeq adapter sequences along with Illumina sample barcodes were introduced in two successive PCR steps. The Illumina HiSeq platform was used with custom primers to sequence TCR alpha and beta cDNA libraries. For the original study's pipeline: MiGEC processed the raw reads to extract unique molecular identifiers, while MiXCR was used to determine the CDR3 positions. For each individual, recombination models were inferred using an EM algorithm with the repgenHMM and IGoR tools. Shared clonotypes were analyzed with the tcR package in R, and sharing was normalized by the product of cloneset sizes. To study raw recombination without the effects of thymic and clonal selection, out-of-frame nonproductive sequences were analyzed. TCRdb passed the public sequencing reads through fastp at Q25 and MiXCR, retaining productive beta sequences. Identical CDR3 protein sequences are pooled into one entry, listed with their most common genes and DNA. For this entry, the V and J calls and clone size follow TCRdb and not the study's own pipeline. This sample gives under 500,000 distinct CDR3 sequences in total; around an eighth of them show up just once. The top ten hold approximately 1% of the sample.

The CDR3 covers 15 residues, taking in both the cysteine and the phenylalanine. Of all the DNA, just the CDR3 is kept, 45 bases in frame from base 1. CDR1 and CDR2 (KGHDR, SFDVKD) derive from the germline V gene. V lost 3 bases and J lost 6 bases, and the count of bases not matched to a germline gene is 5. Only healthy Caucasian donors were included. The twin cohort comprised three pairs of female monozygotic twins, all aged roughly 18 to 30 years. Positive isolation kits from Invitrogen were used to isolate CD4+ and CD8+ T cell populations. Points the paper makes about the study in general: Abundant cord blood beta clonotypes carried fewer insertions; young adult naive repertoires showed a weaker similar trend, while memory repertoires showed none. Compared with coincidental sharing between unrelated individuals, out-of-frame TCR alpha sequences shared between twins had an excess of sequences with low generation probability. In monozygotic twins, out-of-frame TCR alpha sharing was systematically underestimated by recombination models, although the models agreed with sharing between unrelated individuals. A weaker excess of twin sharing was found in beta out-of-frame sequences because the signal-to-noise ratio was lowered by fewer shared sequences. Because the same donors could not be followed over many years, the conclusions relied on cross-sectional statistical analysis. Zero-insertion analyses could be partly confounded by invariant T cells such as MAIT and iNKT, though diverse VJ usage argued against such confounding for most clonotypes.

Remarks on this clonotype: Its cognate antigen has yet to be identified. Per-base qualities were not stored, and no clone one base away is much larger.

These data also featured in a second study, about yellow fever vaccine responses in identical twins. The second paper further reports: The T cell response to vaccination in identical twins was reported by the authors to appear partly convergent and partly personalized. In identical twins, the study followed T cell clones that responded to the vaccine with precision.

The sequence was collected from a woman aged 18-30 years in good health. The sequenced sample was CD4+ T cells sorted from blood. Here the chain combines TRBV24-1 and TRBJ2-2; 8 bases in the middle match TRBD1. This receptor carries the CDR3 CATSDTDRASGELFF. DNA sequence: TGTGCCACCAGTGATACGGACAGGGCGTCCGGGGAGCTGTTTTTT.